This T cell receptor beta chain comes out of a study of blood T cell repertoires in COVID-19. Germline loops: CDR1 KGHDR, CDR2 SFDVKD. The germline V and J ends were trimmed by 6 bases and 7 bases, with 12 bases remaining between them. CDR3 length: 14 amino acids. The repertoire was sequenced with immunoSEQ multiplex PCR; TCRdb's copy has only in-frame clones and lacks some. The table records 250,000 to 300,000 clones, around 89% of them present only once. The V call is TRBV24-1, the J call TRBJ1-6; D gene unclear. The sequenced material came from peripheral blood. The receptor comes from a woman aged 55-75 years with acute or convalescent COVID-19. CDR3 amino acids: CATSPGAGNSPLHF. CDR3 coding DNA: TGTGCCACCAGTCCGGGAGCCGGGAATTCACCCCTCCACTTT.